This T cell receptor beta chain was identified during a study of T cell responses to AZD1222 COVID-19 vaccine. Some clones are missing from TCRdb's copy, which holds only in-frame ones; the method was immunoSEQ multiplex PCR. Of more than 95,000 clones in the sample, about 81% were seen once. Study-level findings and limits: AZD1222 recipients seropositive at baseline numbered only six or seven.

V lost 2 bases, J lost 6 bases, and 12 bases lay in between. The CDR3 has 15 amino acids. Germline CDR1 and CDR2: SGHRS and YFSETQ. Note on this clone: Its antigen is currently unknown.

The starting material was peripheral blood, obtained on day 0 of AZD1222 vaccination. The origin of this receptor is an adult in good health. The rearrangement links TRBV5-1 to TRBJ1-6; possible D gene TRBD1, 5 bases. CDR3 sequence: CASSFDSNLNSPLHF. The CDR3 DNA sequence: TGCGCCAGCAGCTTTGACAGTAACCTTAATTCACCCCTCCACTTT.